The rows below give T cell receptor beta chains drawn from one sample of a study of cytomegalovirus exposure and HLA in healthy donors. The repertoire was sequenced with immunoSEQ multiplex PCR; TCRdb's copy has only in-frame clones and lacks some. The data contain 150,000 to 200,000 clones, roughly 87% of them singletons. Sequences were obtained from PBMCs. The receptor set was obtained from a man aged 45-65 years in good health and CMV-seronegative. Each CDR3 is given with its conserved first and last residue. The order of the fields is V gene, clone size, D gene, J gene, CDR3 protein, CDR3 DNA. The D gene is left open where the match is weak. Clone size, where shown, is once, few, many, or a class for clones that have expanded.

V gene: TRBV5-1
clone size: -
D gene: -
J gene: TRBJ2-7
CDR3 protein: CASSFGPTETIEQYF
CDR3 DNA: TGCGCCAGCAGCTTTGGCCCTACAGAGACCATCGAGCAGTACTTC

V gene: TRBV6-1
clone size: -
D gene: TRBD2
J gene: TRBJ2-6
CDR3 protein: CASSGGRAGANVLTF
CDR3 DNA: TGTGCCAGCAGTGGAGGGAGGGCTGGGGCCAACGTCCTGACTTTC

V gene: TRBV7-9
clone size: -
D gene: -
J gene: TRBJ2-7
CDR3 protein: CASSSTVAYEQYF
CDR3 DNA: TGTGCCAGCAGTTCGACTGTCGCCTACGAGCAGTACTTC

V gene: TRBV19
clone size: -
D gene: -
J gene: TRBJ2-2
CDR3 protein: CASSTSRGVDPTGELFF
CDR3 DNA: TGTGCCAGTAGTACGTCCAGGGGCGTCGATCCAACCGGGGAGCTGTTTTTT

V gene: TRBV6-6
clone size: few
D gene: TRBD1
J gene: TRBJ1-2
CDR3 protein: CASSYLPRDRAGYTF
CDR3 DNA: TGTGCCAGCAGTTATCTTCCGAGGGACAGGGCAGGCTACACCTTC

V gene: TRBV18
clone size: -
D gene: TRBD2
J gene: TRBJ2-2
CDR3 protein: CASSPRTSGIAGELFF
CDR3 DNA: TGTGCCAGCTCACCGCGGACTAGCGGGATAGCCGGGGAGCTGTTTTTT

V gene: TRBV28
clone size: -
D gene: TRBD1
J gene: TRBJ2-2
CDR3 protein: CASSRQGATGELFF
CDR3 DNA: TGTGCCAGCAGTCGACAGGGTGCGACCGGGGAGCTGTTTTTT

V gene: TRBV18
clone size: -
D gene: TRBD1
J gene: TRBJ2-7
CDR3 protein: CASSLDRGDEQYF
CDR3 DNA: TGTGCCAGCTCGCTAGACAGGGGTGACGAGCAGTACTTC

V gene: TRBV5-1
clone size: -
D gene: TRBD1
J gene: TRBJ1-2
CDR3 protein: CASSRDRGSYGYTF
CDR3 DNA: TGCGCCAGCAGCCGGGACAGGGGAAGCTATGGCTACACCTTC

V gene: TRBV6-6
clone size: -
D gene: TRBD1
J gene: TRBJ1-2
CDR3 protein: CASSTTGGAGYTF
CDR3 DNA: TGTGCCAGCAGTACGACAGGGGGGGCTGGCTACACCTTC

V gene: TRBV5-8
clone size: -
D gene: -
J gene: TRBJ2-6
CDR3 protein: CASSLWGLGANVLTF
CDR3 DNA: TGTGCCAGCAGCTTGTGGGGCCTAGGGGCCAACGTCCTGACTTTC

V gene: TRBV5-1
clone size: -
D gene: -
J gene: TRBJ2-7
CDR3 protein: CASSFLDTYEQYF
CDR3 DNA: TGCGCCAGCAGCTTCCTGGACACGTACGAGCAGTACTTC

V gene: TRBV2
clone size: -
D gene: TRBD1
J gene: TRBJ1-1
CDR3 protein: CATLGTGGVGEAFF
CDR3 DNA: TGTGCCACCCTAGGGACAGGGGGCGTTGGTGAAGCTTTCTTT

V gene: TRBV6-1
clone size: -
D gene: TRBD2
J gene: TRBJ2-1
CDR3 protein: CASSGTSGTGSYNEQFF
CDR3 DNA: TGTGCCAGCAGTGGGACTAGCGGGACAGGCTCCTACAATGAGCAGTTCTTC

V gene: TRBV5-1
clone size: -
D gene: -
J gene: TRBJ2-1
CDR3 protein: CASSRARLSSYNEQFF
CDR3 DNA: TGCGCCTCCAGCAGGGCCCGCCTGAGCTCCTACAATGAGCAGTTCTTC

V gene: TRBV7-6
clone size: -
D gene: TRBD2
J gene: TRBJ2-3
CDR3 protein: CASSLVATSGSDTQYF
CDR3 DNA: TGTGCCAGCAGCTTAGTAGCGACTAGCGGGTCCGATACGCAGTATTTT

V gene: TRBV5-1
clone size: -
D gene: TRBD1
J gene: TRBJ2-7
CDR3 protein: CASSLAGTVSSYEQYF
CDR3 DNA: TGCGCCAGCAGCTTGGCCGGGACAGTGAGCTCCTACGAGCAGTACTTC